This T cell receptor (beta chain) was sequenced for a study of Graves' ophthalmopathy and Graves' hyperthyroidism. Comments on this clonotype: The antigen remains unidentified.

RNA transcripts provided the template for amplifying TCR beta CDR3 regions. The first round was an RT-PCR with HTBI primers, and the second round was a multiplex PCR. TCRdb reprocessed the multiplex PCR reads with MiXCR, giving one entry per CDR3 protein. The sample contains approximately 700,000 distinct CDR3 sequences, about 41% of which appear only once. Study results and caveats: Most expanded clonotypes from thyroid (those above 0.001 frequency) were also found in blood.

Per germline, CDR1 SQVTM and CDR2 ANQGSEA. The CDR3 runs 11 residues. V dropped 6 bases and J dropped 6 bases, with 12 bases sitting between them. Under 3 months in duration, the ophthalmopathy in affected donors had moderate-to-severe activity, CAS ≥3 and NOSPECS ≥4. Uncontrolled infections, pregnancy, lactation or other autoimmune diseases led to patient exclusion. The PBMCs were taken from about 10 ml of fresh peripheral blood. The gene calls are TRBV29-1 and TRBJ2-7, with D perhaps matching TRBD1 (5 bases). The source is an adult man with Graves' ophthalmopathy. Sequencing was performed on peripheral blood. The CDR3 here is CSVGKGLEQYF. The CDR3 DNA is TGCAGCGTCGGAAAGGGGCTCGAGCAGTACTTC.